This T cell receptor (beta chain) was sequenced during a study of T cell therapy after organ transplantation (dated by TCRdb to 2018 to 2020). Study-level background: Therapy products were autologous CMV-specific T cells expanded in vitro for about 13 days with a peptide pool of 30 HLA class I and II CMV epitopes. Patients were given up to 6 doses of T cells at 2-week intervals and were followed for 25 to 30 weeks after finishing therapy. Of the approximately ten patients, eight were classified as clinical responders and two were classified as nonresponders. A median of 1.92 x 10^8 CMV-specific T cells was administered to patients across 2 to 6 intravenous infusions. A follow-up TRBV repertoire analysis was performed on an open-label phase I trial of autologous CMV-specific adoptive T cell therapy in solid-organ transplant recipients. Pretherapy peripheral blood samples were collected before commencement of T cell therapy. Long-term post-therapy samples were obtainable from only about 85% of the 10 patients. Points the paper makes about the study in general: Marked pretherapy clonal expansions with minimal repertoire change after therapy were observed in nonresponders. Reconstitution after therapy appeared to involve both transferred clonotypes and endogenous clonotypes that were not detected in the therapy products. Because the cohort was small, confounders such as concurrent antirejection and antiviral medications could not be assessed. Fold change in CD8 clonality after therapy was inversely correlated with pretherapy clonality, suggesting that less biased repertoires were more receptive to remodeling. The small number of expansions detected in nonresponders may reflect reduced sample coverage resulting from poor CD8+ T cell yield.

The immunoSEQ two-step, bias-controlled multiplex PCR assay was used to amplify TRB CDR3 regions from genomic DNA. An Illumina NextSeq 500 was used to sequence the CDR3 libraries. As for the original processing: The immunoSEQ Analyzer platform handled the initial alignment and bioinformatics, which included bias normalization against synthetic CDR3 analogs. V, D and J genes were annotated according to IMGT database definitions. Additional TRBV analyses were carried out with default settings in VDJtools version 1.1.10 and the R package tcR version 2.2.1.11. For the GLIPH analysis, version 1.0 was run with default settings. To test for significant clonotype frequency changes in CDR3 sequences with at least 5 reads, a 2-sided binomial test with Benjamini-Hochberg correction (alpha = 0.01) was used. The table was pulled from immuneACCESS by TCRdb, which kept in-frame rearrangements only. Such tables lose some clones; where checked, under half of the loss comes from unresolved V genes, and the rest has no known cause. V, J and clone size are taken as reported in that table, and D and trimming were inferred from the DNA itself. The sample includes around 1,200 clones, with 60% to 75% observed a single time. In total, the top ten clones hold around 40% of the sample.

CDR1 and CDR2 are read off the germline V gene as SGHRS and YFSETQ. V was cut back by 4 bases and J by 4 bases, leaving a gap of 11 bases between them. The cysteine opens and the phenylalanine closes a CDR3 of 14 amino acids. The CDR3 DNA has 42 bases and is translated from base 1. The sample's time point label is to be understood as: before start of T cell therapy. The patients had received solid-organ transplants and had drug-resistant/recurrent cytomegalovirus. Ten people from the trial were chosen for repertoire analysis because post-therapy peripheral blood mononuclear cells were available from them. A BD FACSAria III was used to sort viable CD3+CD8+CD4- lymphocytes from PBMCs. The Qiagen DNeasy Kit was used to extract genomic DNA from the sorted cells. As to this clone: Its antigen remains undetermined. Base-call qualities are not available, and no considerably larger clone is one nucleotide away.

This chain joins TRBV5-1 to TRBJ1-4; no D gene is confidently identified. The input for sequencing was CD8+ T cells from blood, taken before autologous CMV-specific T cell therapy. The sequence came from a human patient who had received a solid organ transplant and had CMV disease. The CDR3 protein sequence reads: CASSAGGVNEKLFF. The DNA sequence is TGCGCCAGCAGCGCCGGAGGCGTTAATGAAAAACTGTTTTTT.